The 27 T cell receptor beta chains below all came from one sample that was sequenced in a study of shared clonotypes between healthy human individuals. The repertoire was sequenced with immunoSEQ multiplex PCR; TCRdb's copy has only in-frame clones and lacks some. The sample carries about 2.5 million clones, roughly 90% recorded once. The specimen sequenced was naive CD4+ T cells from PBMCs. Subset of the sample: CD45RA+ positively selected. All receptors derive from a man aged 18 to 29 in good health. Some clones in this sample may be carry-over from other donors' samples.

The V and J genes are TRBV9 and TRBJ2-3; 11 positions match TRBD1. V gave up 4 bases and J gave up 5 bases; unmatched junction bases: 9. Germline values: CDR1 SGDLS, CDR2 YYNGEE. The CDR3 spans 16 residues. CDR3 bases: TGTGCCAGCAGCCCTCGGACAGGGGGCTCTGGAGATACGCAGTATTTT. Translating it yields CASSPRTGGSGDTQYF.

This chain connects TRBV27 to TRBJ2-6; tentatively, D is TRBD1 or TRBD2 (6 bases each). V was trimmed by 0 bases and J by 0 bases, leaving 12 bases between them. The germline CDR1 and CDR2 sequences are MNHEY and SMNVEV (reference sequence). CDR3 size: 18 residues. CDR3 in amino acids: CASSLSWGAISGANVLTF. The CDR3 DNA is TGTGCCAGCAGTTTATCATGGGGGGCCATCTCTGGGGCCAACGTCCTGACTTTC.

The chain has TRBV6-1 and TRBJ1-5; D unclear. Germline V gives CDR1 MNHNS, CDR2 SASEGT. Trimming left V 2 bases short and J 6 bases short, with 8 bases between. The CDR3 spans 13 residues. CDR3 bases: TGTGCCAGCAGTGAATCGATCGGTCAGCCCCAGCATTTT. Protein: CASSESIGQPQHF.

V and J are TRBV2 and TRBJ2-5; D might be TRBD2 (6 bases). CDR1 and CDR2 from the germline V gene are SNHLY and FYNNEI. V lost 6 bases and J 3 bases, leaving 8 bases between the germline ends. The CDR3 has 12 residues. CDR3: CASREREETQYF. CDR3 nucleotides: TGTGCCAGCAGGGAGCGGGAAGAGACCCAGTACTTC. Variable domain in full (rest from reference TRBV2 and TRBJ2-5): EPEVTQTPSHQVTQMGQEVILRCVPISNHLYFYWYRQILGQKVEFLVSFYNNEISEKSEIFDDQFSVERPDGSNFTLKIRSTKLEDSAMYFCASREREETQYFGPGTRLLVL.

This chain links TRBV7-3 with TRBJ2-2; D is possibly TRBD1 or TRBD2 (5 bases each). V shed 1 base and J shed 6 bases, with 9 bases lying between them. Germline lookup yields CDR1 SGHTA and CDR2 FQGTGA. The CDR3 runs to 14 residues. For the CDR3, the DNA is TGTGCCAGCAGCTTAAGCCGGGACCCCGGGGAGCTGTTTTTT. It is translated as CASSLSRDPGELFF.

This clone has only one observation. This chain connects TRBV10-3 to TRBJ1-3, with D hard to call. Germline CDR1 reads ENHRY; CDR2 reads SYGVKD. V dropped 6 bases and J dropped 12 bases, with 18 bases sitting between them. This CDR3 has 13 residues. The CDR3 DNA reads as TGTGCCATCAGGGAACCCCTGGAAACAGACATATATTTT. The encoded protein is CAIREPLETDIYF.

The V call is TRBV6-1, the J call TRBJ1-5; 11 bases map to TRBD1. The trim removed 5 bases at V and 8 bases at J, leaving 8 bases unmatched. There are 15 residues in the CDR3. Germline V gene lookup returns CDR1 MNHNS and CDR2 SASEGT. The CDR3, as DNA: TGTGCCAGCAGTCTCGGACAGGGGGCTCGGGAGCCCCAGCATTTT. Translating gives CASSLGQGAREPQHF.

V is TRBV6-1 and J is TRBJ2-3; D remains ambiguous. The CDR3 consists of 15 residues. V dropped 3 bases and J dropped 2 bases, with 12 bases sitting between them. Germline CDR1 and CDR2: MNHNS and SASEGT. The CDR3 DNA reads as TGTGCCAGCAGTGATCTCGGCGACATCACAGATACGCAGTATTTT. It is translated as CASSDLGDITDTQYF.

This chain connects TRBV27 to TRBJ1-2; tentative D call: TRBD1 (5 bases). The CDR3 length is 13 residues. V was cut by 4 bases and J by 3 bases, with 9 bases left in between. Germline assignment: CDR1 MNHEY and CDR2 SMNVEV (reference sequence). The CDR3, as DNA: TGTGCCAGCAGTTCGGACATAGACTATGGCTACACCTTC. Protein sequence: CASSSDIDYGYTF.

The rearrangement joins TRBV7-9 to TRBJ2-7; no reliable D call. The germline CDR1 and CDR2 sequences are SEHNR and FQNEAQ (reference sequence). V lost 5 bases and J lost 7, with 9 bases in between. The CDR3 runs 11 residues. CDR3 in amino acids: CASSTRGEQYF. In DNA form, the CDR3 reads TGTGCCAGCAGCACCCGTGGGGAGCAGTACTTC.

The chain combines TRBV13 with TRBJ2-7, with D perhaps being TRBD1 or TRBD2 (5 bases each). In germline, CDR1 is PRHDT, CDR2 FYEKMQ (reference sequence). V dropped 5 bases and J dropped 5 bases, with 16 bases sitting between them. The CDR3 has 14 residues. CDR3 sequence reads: CASSGVRDPDEQYF. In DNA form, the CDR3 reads TGTGCCAGCAGCGGGGTGAGGGACCCGGACGAGCAGTACTTC.

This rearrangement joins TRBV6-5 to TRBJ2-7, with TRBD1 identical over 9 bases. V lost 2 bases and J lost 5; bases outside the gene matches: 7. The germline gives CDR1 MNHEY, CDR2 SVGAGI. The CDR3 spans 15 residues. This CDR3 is CASSYADRGNDEQYF. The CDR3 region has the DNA TGTGCCAGCAGTTACGCGGACAGGGGCAACGACGAGCAGTACTTC.

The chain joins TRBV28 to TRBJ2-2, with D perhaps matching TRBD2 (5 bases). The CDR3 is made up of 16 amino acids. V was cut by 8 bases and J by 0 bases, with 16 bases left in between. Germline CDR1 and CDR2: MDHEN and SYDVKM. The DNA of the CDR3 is TGTGCCAGCCGCACGCGGAGGCCACCGAACACCGGGGAGCTGTTTTTT. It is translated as CASRTRRPPNTGELFF.

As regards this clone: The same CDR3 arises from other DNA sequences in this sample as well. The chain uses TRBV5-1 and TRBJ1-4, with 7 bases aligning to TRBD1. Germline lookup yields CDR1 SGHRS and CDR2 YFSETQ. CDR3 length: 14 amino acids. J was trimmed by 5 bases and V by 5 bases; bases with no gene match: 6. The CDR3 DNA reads TGCGCCAGCAGACCCGGGACAGCGAATGAAAAACTGTTTTTT. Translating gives CASRPGTANEKLFF.

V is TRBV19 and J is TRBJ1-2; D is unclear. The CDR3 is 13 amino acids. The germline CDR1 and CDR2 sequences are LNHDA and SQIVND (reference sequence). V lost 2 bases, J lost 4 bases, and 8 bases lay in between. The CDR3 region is CASSILDSYGYTF. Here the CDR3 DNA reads TGTGCCAGTAGTATATTGGACTCCTATGGCTACACCTTC.

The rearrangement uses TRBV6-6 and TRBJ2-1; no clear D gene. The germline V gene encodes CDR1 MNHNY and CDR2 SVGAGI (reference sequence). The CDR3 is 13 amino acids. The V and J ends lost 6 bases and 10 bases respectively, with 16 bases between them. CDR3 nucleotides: TGTGCCAGCAGCCCCTTTTTGGGGTACGAGCAGTTCTTC. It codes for CASSPFLGYEQFF.

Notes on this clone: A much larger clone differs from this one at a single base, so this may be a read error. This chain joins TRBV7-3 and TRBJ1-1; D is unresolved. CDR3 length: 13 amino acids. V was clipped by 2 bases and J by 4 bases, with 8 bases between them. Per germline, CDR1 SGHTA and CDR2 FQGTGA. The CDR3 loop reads CASSLGQTTEAFF. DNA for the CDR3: TGTGCCAGCAGCTTAGGGCAGACCACTGAAGCTTTCTTT.

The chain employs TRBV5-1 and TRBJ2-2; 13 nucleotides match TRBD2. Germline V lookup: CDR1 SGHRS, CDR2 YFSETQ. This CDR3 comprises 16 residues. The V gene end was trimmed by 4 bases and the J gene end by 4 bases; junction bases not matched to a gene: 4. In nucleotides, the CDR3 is TGCGCCAGCAGCCACGGACTAGCGGGAGTCACCGGGGAGCTGTTTTTT. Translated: CASSHGLAGVTGELFF.

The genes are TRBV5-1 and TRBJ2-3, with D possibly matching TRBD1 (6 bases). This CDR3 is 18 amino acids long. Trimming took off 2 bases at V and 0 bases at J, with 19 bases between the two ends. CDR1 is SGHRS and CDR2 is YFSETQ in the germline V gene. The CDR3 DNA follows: TGCGCCAGCAGCTTTTTAGAGCTGGACAGCACTAGCACAGATACGCAGTATTTT. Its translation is CASSFLELDSTSTDTQYF.

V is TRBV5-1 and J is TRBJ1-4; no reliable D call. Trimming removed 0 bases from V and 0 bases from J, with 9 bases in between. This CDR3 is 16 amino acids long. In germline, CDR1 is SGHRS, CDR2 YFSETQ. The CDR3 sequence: CASSLAGDPTNEKLFF. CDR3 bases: TGCGCCAGCAGCTTGGCGGGCGACCCAACTAATGAAAAACTGTTTTTT.

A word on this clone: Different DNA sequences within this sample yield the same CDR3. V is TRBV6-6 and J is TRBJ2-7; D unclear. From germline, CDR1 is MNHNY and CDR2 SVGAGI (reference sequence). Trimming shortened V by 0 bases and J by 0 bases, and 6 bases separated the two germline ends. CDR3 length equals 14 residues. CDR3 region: CASSYSRSSYEQYF. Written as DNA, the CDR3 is TGTGCCAGCAGTTACTCGCGAAGCTCCTACGAGCAGTACTTC.

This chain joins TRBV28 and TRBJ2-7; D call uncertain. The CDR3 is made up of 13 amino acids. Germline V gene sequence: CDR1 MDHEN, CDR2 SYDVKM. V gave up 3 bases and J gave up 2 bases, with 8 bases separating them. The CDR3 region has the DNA TGTGCCAGCAGTTTCAACACCGCCTACGAGCAGTACTTC. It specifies CASSFNTAYEQYF.

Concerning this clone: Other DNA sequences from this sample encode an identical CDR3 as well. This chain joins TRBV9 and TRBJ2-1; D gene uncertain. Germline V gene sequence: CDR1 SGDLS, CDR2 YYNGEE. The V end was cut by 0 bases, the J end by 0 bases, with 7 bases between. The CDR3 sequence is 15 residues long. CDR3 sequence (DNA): TGTGCCAGCAGCGTAGAAGGTTTCTCCTACAATGAGCAGTTCTTC. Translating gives CASSVEGFSYNEQFF.

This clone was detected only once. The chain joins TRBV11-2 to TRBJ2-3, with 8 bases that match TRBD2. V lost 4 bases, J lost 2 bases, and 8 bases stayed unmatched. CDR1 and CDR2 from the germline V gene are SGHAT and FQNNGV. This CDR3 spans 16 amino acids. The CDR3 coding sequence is TGTGCCAGCAGCTGGTCGGTAGCGGGGCTCACAGATACGCAGTATTTT. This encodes CASSWSVAGLTDTQYF.

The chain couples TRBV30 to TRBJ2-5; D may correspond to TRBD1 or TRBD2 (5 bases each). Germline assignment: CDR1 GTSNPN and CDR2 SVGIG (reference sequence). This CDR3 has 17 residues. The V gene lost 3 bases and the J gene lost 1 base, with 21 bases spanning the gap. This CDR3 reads CAWRRAGNPLGQETQYF. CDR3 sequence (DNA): TGTGCCTGGAGGAGGGCAGGGAATCCTCTGGGCCAAGAGACCCAGTACTTC.

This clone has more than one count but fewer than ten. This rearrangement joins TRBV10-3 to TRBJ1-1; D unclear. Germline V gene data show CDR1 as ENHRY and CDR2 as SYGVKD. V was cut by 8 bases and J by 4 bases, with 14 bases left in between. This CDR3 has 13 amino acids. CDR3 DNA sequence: TGTGCCATCCTCGGCGTGTTAGGCACTGAAGCTTTCTTT. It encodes CAILGVLGTEAFF.

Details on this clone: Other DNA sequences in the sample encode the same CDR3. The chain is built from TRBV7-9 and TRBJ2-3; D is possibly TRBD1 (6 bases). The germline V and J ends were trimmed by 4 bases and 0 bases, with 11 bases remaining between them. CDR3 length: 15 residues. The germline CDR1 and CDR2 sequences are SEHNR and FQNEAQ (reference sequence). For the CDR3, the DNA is TGTGCCAGCAGCTCCGACAGGCCAAGCACAGATACGCAGTATTTT. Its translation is CASSSDRPSTDTQYF.